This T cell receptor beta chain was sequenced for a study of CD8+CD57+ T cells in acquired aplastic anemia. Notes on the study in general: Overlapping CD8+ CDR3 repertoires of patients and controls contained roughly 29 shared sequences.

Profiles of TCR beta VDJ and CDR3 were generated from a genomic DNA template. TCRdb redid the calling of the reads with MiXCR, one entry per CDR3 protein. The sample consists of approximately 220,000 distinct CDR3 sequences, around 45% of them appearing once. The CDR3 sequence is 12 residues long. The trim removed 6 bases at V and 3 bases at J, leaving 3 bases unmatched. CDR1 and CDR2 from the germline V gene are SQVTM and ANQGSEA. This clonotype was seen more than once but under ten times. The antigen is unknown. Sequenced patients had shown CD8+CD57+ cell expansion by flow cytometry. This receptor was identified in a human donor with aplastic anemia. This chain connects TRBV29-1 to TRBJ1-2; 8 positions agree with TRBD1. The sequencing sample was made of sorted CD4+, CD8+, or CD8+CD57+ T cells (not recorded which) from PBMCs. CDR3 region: CSVEDRDYGYTF. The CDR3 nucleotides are TGCAGCGTAGAGGACAGGGACTATGGCTACACCTTC.